This entry is about one T cell receptor (beta chain). The record originates from a study of blood T cell repertoires in COVID-19. In the study's own analysis: The assay estimated nucleated cells by amplifying reference gene primers. Repertoires were generated with immunoSEQ multiplex PCR, while TCRdb's copy carries only in-frame clones and drops some. V, J and clone size reflect that table, while D and trimming were determined from the DNA. The table lists roughly 230,000 clones, roughly 85% of them singletons. The CDR3 runs 14 residues. Germline assignment: CDR1 SGHDN and CDR2 FVKESK. V was shortened by 4 bases and J by 7 bases, with 16 bases between the two germline ends. Those who participated ranged in age from roughly 18 to 100 years and resided in under 25 US areas.

Input material: PBMCs or T cells enriched from blood (not recorded which). The TCR originated in a woman between 45 and 60 years old who had been exposed to COVID-19. The chain employs TRBV14 and TRBJ1-2, with D possibly TRBD1 on 6 matching bases. CDR3: CASSRLKDSGGYTF. DNA of the CDR3: TGTGCCAGCAGCCGTTTAAAGGACAGCGGTGGCTACACCTTC.